The source of this TCR beta chain is a study of monozygotic twins with inflammatory bowel disease. Using the 5' RACE reads, TCRdb records one entry per CDR3 protein without DNA. Seen in this sample are 300,000 to 400,000 distinct CDR3 sequences; the ten most common clones hold 2% to 2.5%. RNA in its total form was extracted from whole blood, and T cells were not sorted. In the case of this clonotype: Its antigen is as yet unknown.

General study findings and limits: Sharing of clonotypes with others was lower in IBD patients than in healthy twins, and this was especially so with disease activity. The data did not back a single strong IBD-associated clonotype or signal. Repertoire similarity matched across concordant and discordant twins, perhaps owing to limited power.

CDR1 and CDR2 from the germline V gene are MDHEN and SYDVKM. The CDR3 contains 16 residues. The clonotype was recovered from a human donor with ulcerative colitis or Crohn's disease, or a healthy co-twin of an affected twin (not recorded which). The gene calls are TRBV28 and TRBJ2-7; the D call of TRBD1 rests on TCRdb alone, since no DNA is present to check it. Specimen: blood. CDR3 amino acids: CASSPSTRRVTYEQYF.